The next 25 T cell receptor beta chains were all read from a single sample in a study of Ad26.COV2.S vaccination and SARS-CoV-2 variants. Method: immunoSEQ multiplex PCR; TCRdb's copy keeps in-frame clones and lacks some. Of roughly 240,000 clones in the sample, more than 75% are singletons; the top ten hold approximately 11%. Treatment here: some 20 received Ad26.COV2.S at low or high dose, single or two shots; roughly five received placebo; per-sample allocation not given. Sampling took place 63 days after the first vaccine or placebo injection. Sequenced material: peripheral blood, taken in a trial of Ad26.COV2.S vaccine versus placebo. Receptors originate from a person between 18 and 65 years old who received the Ad26.COV2.S COVID-19 vaccine or a placebo.

V is TRBV28 and J is TRBJ2-7, with 10 positions matching TRBD2. V trimming: 2 bases; J trimming: 5 bases; junction bases outside the gene matches: 6. The CDR3 length is 15 residues. Germline values: CDR1 MDHEN, CDR2 SYDVKM. This CDR3 is CASSLVEAGGHEQYF. CDR3 DNA sequence: TGTGCCAGCAGTTTAGTCGAAGCGGGAGGGCACGAGCAGTACTTC.

DNA for the CDR3: TGTGCCAGCAGTTACCCTCGGGACAGGGGACACTACGAGCAGTACTTC. Its protein is CASSYPRDRGHYEQYF. J is TRBJ2-7 and V is TRBV6-6, with 10 bases that match TRBD1. V was clipped by 2 bases and J by 3 bases; unmatched bases: 7. The CDR3 is 16 amino acids. The germline CDR1 and CDR2 sequences are MNHNY and SVGAGI (reference sequence).

V is TRBV7-2 and J is TRBJ2-3; no clear D gene. Germline V gives CDR1 SGHTA, CDR2 FQGNSA. Trimming shortened V by 4 bases and J by 0 bases, and 8 bases separated the two germline ends. The length of the CDR3 is 14 residues. CDR3 sequence: CASSSDPSTDTQYF. Written as DNA, the CDR3 is TGTGCCAGCAGCTCGGATCCTAGCACAGATACGCAGTATTTT.

This clone was seen just once. The chain uses TRBV3-1 (or the pseudogene TRBV3-2) and TRBJ1-6; unclear D gene. V lost 1 base and J 6 bases, leaving 7 bases between the germline ends. The CDR3 extends over 14 amino acids. In germline, CDR1 is LGHDT, CDR2 YNNKEL (reference sequence). In DNA form, the CDR3 reads TGTGCCAGCAGCCAAGGCCTGCCTAATTCACCCCTCCACTTT. This codes for CASSQGLPNSPLHF.

This chain uses TRBV30 with TRBJ2-3; TRBD1 matches 9 bases. CDR3 length: 13 residues. Germline lookup yields CDR1 GTSNPN and CDR2 SVGIG (reference sequence). The V gene end was trimmed by 3 bases and the J gene end by 5 bases; junction bases not matched to a gene: 3. For the CDR3, the DNA is TGTGCCTGGAGGATGACAGGGGGAGATACGCAGTATTTT. Encoded protein: CAWRMTGGDTQYF.

The chain combines TRBV6-5 with TRBJ1-4; D gene uncertain. The germline V gene has CDR1 MNHEY and CDR2 SVGAGI. Trimming cost V 2 bases and J 7 bases, with 17 bases left between them. CDR3 length equals 16 residues. CDR3 sequence reads: CASSYKALLYGEKLFF. The CDR3 bases are TGTGCCAGCAGTTACAAGGCCTTGCTTTACGGTGAAAAACTGTTTTTT.

The sample holds one count of this clone. The chain employs TRBV18 and TRBJ2-1; D call uncertain. There are 14 residues in the CDR3. Germline V gene lookup returns CDR1 KGHSH and CDR2 LQKENI. V was trimmed by 0 bases and J by 3 bases, leaving 6 bases between them. The CDR3 loop is CASSPPSGYNEQFF. In DNA form, the CDR3 reads TGTGCCAGCTCACCACCTAGTGGCTACAATGAGCAGTTCTTC.

The CDR3 sequence is CASSVIHRPGNYGYTF. The CDR3 DNA reads as TGTGCCAGCAGCGTTATCCATCGTCCGGGGAACTATGGCTACACCTTC. The chain is built from TRBV9 and TRBJ1-2; D is uncertain. The CDR3 runs 16 residues. Trimming stripped 2 bases from V and 2 bases from J, with 16 bases between. Germline V gene data show CDR1 as SGDLS and CDR2 as YYNGEE.

This chain uses TRBV11-3 with TRBJ2-2, with 8 bases that match TRBD1. After removal of 2 bases from V and 4 bases from J, the junction contained 3 bases not matched to a gene. Germline lookup yields CDR1 SGHNT and CDR2 YENEEA. CDR3 size: 15 residues. DNA of the CDR3: TGTGCCAGCAGCTTAATACAGGGGGGCACCGGGGAGCTGTTTTTT. Protein: CASSLIQGGTGELFF.

This chain connects TRBV19 to TRBJ2-6; D gene unclear. The germline CDR1 and CDR2 sequences are LNHDA and SQIVND (reference sequence). Trimming shortened V by 7 bases and J by 1 base, and 5 bases separated the two germline ends. The CDR3 totals 13 residues. The DNA for the CDR3 is TGTGCCAGTACGACATCTGGGGCCAACGTCCTGACTTTC. Encoded protein: CASTTSGANVLTF.

The chain combines TRBV6-5 with TRBJ1-2; 9 positions agree with TRBD1. CDR3 length equals 14 residues. Trimming took 7 bases from V and 10 from J; bases not matched to a gene: 13. The germline V gene encodes CDR1 MNHEY and CDR2 SVGAGI. CDR3 sequence: CASTTDDRTGAYTF. In DNA form, the CDR3 reads TGTGCCAGCACCACCGATGATAGGACAGGGGCCTACACCTTC.

This clone was seen just once. This chain joins TRBV4-3 and TRBJ1-1; D unclear. Trimming pared 0 bases from V and 1 base from J, leaving 9 bases between. This CDR3 has 15 amino acids. Looked up from germline, CDR1 is LGHNA and CDR2 is YSLEER. DNA for the CDR3: TGCGCCAGCAGCCAAGATAGATGGGCGAACACTGAAGCTTTCTTT. Protein product: CASSQDRWANTEAFF.

This clone is a singleton in its sample. The genes are TRBV20-1 and TRBJ2-5; D gene ambiguous. The CDR3 length is 12 residues. V gave up 3 bases and J gave up 9 bases, with 14 bases separating them. Germline V gene lookup returns CDR1 DFQATT and CDR2 SNEGSKA (reference sequence). The CDR3 DNA follows: TGCAGTGCTAGTAATAGCCCGGTGGCCCAGTACTTC. Amino acids: CSASNSPVAQYF.

J is TRBJ2-2 and V is TRBV7-3, with 9 bases aligning to TRBD1. This CDR3 has 17 amino acids. Trimming cost V 1 base and J 4 bases; bases outside gene matches: 7. CDR1 and CDR2 (germline): SGHTA, FQGTGA. CDR3: CASSLKGDRAGTGELFF. In DNA, the CDR3 is TGTGCCAGCAGCTTAAAAGGGGACAGGGCGGGCACCGGGGAGCTGTTTTTT.

Sample share makes this clone large. This rearrangement joins TRBV18 to TRBJ1-5; no clear D gene. Looked up from germline, CDR1 is KGHSH and CDR2 is LQKENI. The CDR3 length is 13 residues. V was trimmed by 4 bases and J by 0 bases, leaving 4 bases between them. The CDR3 reads CASSRHSNQPQHF. The CDR3 DNA is TGTGCCAGCTCACGACATAGCAATCAGCCCCAGCATTTT.

J is TRBJ2-1 and V is TRBV7-3, with 14 bases matching TRBD2. The CDR3 has 14 amino acids. In germline, CDR1 is SGHTA, CDR2 FQGTGA. J lost 10 bases, V lost 8 bases, and 7 bases had no gene match. This chain's CDR3 is CASRAGTSGGEQFF. For the CDR3, the DNA is TGTGCCAGCCGAGCCGGGACTAGCGGGGGAGAGCAGTTCTTC.

The V call is TRBV5-6, the J call TRBJ2-7; TRBD1 or TRBD2 may be the D gene (5 bases each). The germline CDR1 and CDR2 sequences are SGHDT and YYEEEE. The CDR3 spans 13 residues. The V end was cut by 2 bases, the J end by 4 bases, with 10 bases between. CDR3 nucleotides: TGTGCCAGCAGCTTTGGCAGGGAGTACGAGCAGTACTTC. Residues: CASSFGREYEQYF.

The V gene is TRBV9, the J gene TRBJ2-3; no definite D call. Germline assignment: CDR1 SGDLS and CDR2 YYNGEE. This CDR3 comprises 15 residues. V lost 3 bases and J 0 bases, leaving 11 bases between the germline ends. DNA for the CDR3: TGTGCCAGCAGCGAGGACGGCTCTAGCACAGATACGCAGTATTTT. Translated: CASSEDGSSTDTQYF. The whole variable domain, filled in from reference TRBV9 and TRBJ2-3, reads DSGVTQTPKHLITATGQRVTLRCSPRSGDLSVYWYQQSLDQGLQFLIQYYNGEERAKGNILERFSAQQFPDLHSELNLSSLELGDSALYFCASSEDGSSTDTQYFGPGTRLTVL.

The chain uses TRBV28 and TRBJ1-2; D call uncertain. Germline loops: CDR1 MDHEN, CDR2 SYDVKM. The V and J ends lost 2 bases and 0 bases respectively, with 4 bases between them. The CDR3 totals 13 residues. As DNA, the CDR3 is TGTGCCAGCAGTTTAACAGCTAACTATGGCTACACCTTC. It encodes CASSLTANYGYTF.

J is TRBJ1-5 and V is TRBV7-6; no firm D call. Trimming took 1 base from V and 6 from J, leaving 13 bases between them. This CDR3 has 15 residues. The germline CDR1 and CDR2 sequences are SGHVS and FNYEAQ. The CDR3 DNA is TGTGCCAGCAGCTTAGACGGACTCCCGGGTCAGCCCCAGCATTTT. It codes for CASSLDGLPGQPQHF.

The CDR3: CASSLGEESSGNTIYF. CDR3 nucleotide sequence: TGTGCCAGCAGCTTAGGAGAGGAGAGCTCTGGAAACACCATATATTTT. J is TRBJ1-3 and V is TRBV13, with D uncertain. Trimming removed 0 bases from V and 0 bases from J, with 9 bases in between. This CDR3 is 16 amino acids long. From germline, CDR1 is PRHDT and CDR2 FYEKMQ (reference sequence).

CDR3 in DNA: TGTGCCAGCAGCTTCCAGGGGGGCAAAAACATTCAGTACTTC. This gives the protein CASSFQGGKNIQYF. The chain carries TRBV13 and TRBJ2-4; D may be TRBD1 (7 bases). Between the trimmed V and J ends, which lost 3 bases and 3 bases, there was a span of 9 bases. The CDR3 has 14 residues. Germline values: CDR1 PRHDT, CDR2 FYEKMQ (reference sequence).

V is TRBV4-3 and J is TRBJ2-7; the D gene could be TRBD1 or TRBD2 (5 bases each). Trimming took 0 bases from V and 0 from J, leaving 15 bases between them. CDR3 length equals 17 residues. The germline V gene encodes CDR1 LGHNA and CDR2 YSLEER. CDR3 in amino acids: CASSQDAPGPSSYEQYF. As DNA, the CDR3 is TGCGCCAGCAGCCAAGATGCCCCGGGGCCGAGCTCCTACGAGCAGTACTTC.

This chain uses TRBV9 with TRBJ1-1; D not resolved. This CDR3 spans 18 amino acids. Germline-derived CDR1 and CDR2 are SGDLS and YYNGEE. The V gene lost 4 bases and the J gene lost 7 bases, with 29 bases spanning the gap. CDR3 in amino acids: CASSPQTASTFVEGEAFF. CDR3 DNA sequence: TGTGCCAGCAGCCCCCAAACAGCCTCGACCTTTGTGGAGGGTGAAGCTTTCTTT. Full variable domain (missing parts from reference TRBV9 and TRBJ1-1): DSGVTQTPKHLITATGQRVTLRCSPRSGDLSVYWYQQSLDQGLQFLIQYYNGEERAKGNILERFSAQQFPDLHSELNLSSLELGDSALYFCASSPQTASTFVEGEAFFGQGTRLTVV.

The V call is TRBV6-5, the J call TRBJ1-2; 8 bases match TRBD1. CDR3 length: 13 residues. V trimming: 6 bases; J trimming: 2 bases; junction bases outside the gene matches: 2. Germline V gives CDR1 MNHEY, CDR2 SVGAGI. The CDR3, as DNA: TGTGCCAGCAGCAGGACAGGGAACTATGGCTACACCTTC. Translation gives CASSRTGNYGYTF.